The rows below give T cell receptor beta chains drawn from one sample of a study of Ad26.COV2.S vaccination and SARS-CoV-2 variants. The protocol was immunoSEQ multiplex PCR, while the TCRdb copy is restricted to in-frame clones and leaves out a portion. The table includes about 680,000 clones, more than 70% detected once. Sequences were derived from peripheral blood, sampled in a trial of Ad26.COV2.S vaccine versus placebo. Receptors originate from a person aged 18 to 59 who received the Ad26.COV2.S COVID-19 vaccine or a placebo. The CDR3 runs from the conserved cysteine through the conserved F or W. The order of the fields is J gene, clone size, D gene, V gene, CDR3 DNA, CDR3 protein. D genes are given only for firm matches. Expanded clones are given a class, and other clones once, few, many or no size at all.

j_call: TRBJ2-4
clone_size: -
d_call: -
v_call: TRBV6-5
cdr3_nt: TGTGCCAGCATTGCAGGAGACATTCAGTACTTC
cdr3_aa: CASIAGDIQYF

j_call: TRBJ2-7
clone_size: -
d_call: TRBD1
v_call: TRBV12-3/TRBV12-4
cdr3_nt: TGTGCCAGCAGTCCAGGACAGGGGTACGAGCAGTACTTC
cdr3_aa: CASSPGQGYEQYF

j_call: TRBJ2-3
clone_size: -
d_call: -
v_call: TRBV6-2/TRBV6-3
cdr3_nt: TGTGCCAGCAGTTACCGGACTGCCTCGGGGTCCTACACAGATACGCAGTATTTT
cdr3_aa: CASSYRTASGSYTDTQYF

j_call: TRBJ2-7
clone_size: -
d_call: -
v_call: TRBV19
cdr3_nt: TGTGCCAGTAGTACCCGGACGTATACCTCCTACGAGCAGTACTTC
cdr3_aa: CASSTRTYTSYEQYF

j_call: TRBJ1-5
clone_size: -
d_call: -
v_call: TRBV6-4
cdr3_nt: TGTGCCAGCAGTGAACAGGGAGGTCAGCCCCAGCATTTT
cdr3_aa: CASSEQGGQPQHF

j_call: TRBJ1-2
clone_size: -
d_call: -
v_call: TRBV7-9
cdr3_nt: TGTGCCAGCAGCTTCGGCTATGGCTACACCTTC
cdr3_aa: CASSFGYGYTF

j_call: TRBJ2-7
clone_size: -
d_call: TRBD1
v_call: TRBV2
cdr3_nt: TGTGCCAGCAGTAAGGACAGGGGGTCCTACTACGAGCAGTACTTC
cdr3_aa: CASSKDRGSYYEQYF

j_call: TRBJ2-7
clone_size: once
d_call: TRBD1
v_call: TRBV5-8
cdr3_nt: TGTGCCAGCAGCTTTACCGGGACAGGGGAATACGAGCAGTACTTC
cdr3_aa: CASSFTGTGEYEQYF

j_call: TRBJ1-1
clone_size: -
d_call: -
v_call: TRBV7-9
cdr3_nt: TGTGCCAGCCGTTTGGGGGGTTGGACTGAAGCTTTCTTT
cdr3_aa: CASRLGGWTEAFF

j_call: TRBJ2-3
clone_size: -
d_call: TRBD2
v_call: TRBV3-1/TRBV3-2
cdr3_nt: TGTGCCAGCAGCCACGGGACTAGCGGGAGCACAGATACGCAGTATTTT
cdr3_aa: CASSHGTSGSTDTQYF

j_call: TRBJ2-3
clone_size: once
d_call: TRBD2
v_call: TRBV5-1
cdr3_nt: TGCGCCAGCAAGCGACTAGCGGGATACGGTGTCGGCACAGATACGCAGTATTTT
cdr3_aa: CASKRLAGYGVGTDTQYF

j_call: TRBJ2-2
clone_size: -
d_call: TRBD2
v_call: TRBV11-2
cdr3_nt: TGTGCCAGCAGCTCGGGGACTAGCGGGGGAGTCGCCACCGGGGAGCTGTTTTTT
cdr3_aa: CASSSGTSGGVATGELFF

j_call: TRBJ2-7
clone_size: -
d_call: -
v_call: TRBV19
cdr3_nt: TGTGCCAGGTCTACGTGGGGACAGCAGTACTTC
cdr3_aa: CARSTWGQQYF

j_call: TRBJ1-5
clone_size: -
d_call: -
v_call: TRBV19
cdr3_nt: TGTGCCAGTAGGAAAGATTATAGCAATCAGCCCCAGCATTTT
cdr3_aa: CASRKDYSNQPQHF

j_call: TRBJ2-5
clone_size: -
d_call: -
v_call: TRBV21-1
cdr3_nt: TGTGCCAGCAGCAAATATTGGCAGAGCCAAGAGACCCAGTACTTC
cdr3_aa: CASSKYWQSQETQYF

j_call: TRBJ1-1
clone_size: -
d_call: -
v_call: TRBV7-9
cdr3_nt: TGTGCCAGCAGCATTGGCACCGTGAACACTGAAGCTTTCTTT
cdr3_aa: CASSIGTVNTEAFF

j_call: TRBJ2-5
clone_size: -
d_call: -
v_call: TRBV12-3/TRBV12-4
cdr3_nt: TGTGCCAGCAGCGGGGACTCCCCGGAGACCCAGTACTTC
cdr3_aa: CASSGDSPETQYF

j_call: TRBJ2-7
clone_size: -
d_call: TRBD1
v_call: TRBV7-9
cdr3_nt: TGTGCCAGCAGCAAACCGGGACAGGGGTCCTACGAGCAGTACTTC
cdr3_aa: CASSKPGQGSYEQYF

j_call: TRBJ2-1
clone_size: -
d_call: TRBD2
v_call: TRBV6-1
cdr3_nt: TGTGCCAGCAGTGAACCGCGGACTAGCGCAACCTACAATGAGCAGTTCTTC
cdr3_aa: CASSEPRTSATYNEQFF